The 23 T cell receptor beta chains given below trace back to one sample, sequenced in a study of blood T cell repertoires in COVID-19 (dated by TCRdb to the early 2020s). Receptor amplification or capture employed the immunoSEQ multiplex PCR assay. TCRdb stores this immuneACCESS table with in-frame sequences only. Part of the clones is absent; in the studies checked, under half of the shortfall reflects unresolved V genes, and no reason is known for the rest. Within this sample are 62,000 or so clones, with over 65% of them counted one time only. Around 14% of the sample is in the top ten clones. Specimen: peripheral blood. These receptors all come from a man aged 55-75 years with COVID-19, enrolled during active disease.

The chain joins TRBV2 to TRBJ1-1; D uncertain. Looked up from germline, CDR1 is SNHLY and CDR2 is FYNNEI. This CDR3 contains 12 residues. V lost 4 bases and J lost 1, with 4 bases in between. CDR3 bases: TGTGCCAGCAGTGCGTCGAACACTGAAGCTTTCTTT. It specifies CASSASNTEAFF.

This clone was recorded a few times. The chain recombines TRBV5-5 with TRBJ2-2; TRBD1 is a possible D gene (6 bases). The CDR3 sequence is 14 residues long. In germline, CDR1 is SGHKS, CDR2 YYEKEE (reference sequence). Trimming pared 5 bases from V and 3 bases from J, leaving 11 bases between. CDR3 nucleotides: TGTGCCAGCAGTTCCAGGGGAGACACCGGGGAGCTGTTTTTT. This sequence encodes CASSSRGDTGELFF.

The CDR3 bases are TGTGCCAGCAGCGTAGGAGGGCGCTCCTACGAGCAGTACTTC. Protein product: CASSVGGRSYEQYF. The gene calls are TRBV9 and TRBJ2-7; the D gene is possibly TRBD2 (5 bases). The length of the CDR3 is 14 residues. V lost 0 bases and J lost 0, with 7 bases in between. The germline V gene has CDR1 SGDLS and CDR2 YYNGEE. Using reference TRBV9 and TRBJ2-7 for the parts outside the CDR3, the full variable domain is DSGVTQTPKHLITATGQRVTLRCSPRSGDLSVYWYQQSLDQGLQFLIQYYNGEERAKGNILERFSAQQFPDLHSELNLSSLELGDSALYFCASSVGGRSYEQYFGPGTRLTVT.

This chain links TRBV5-6 with TRBJ2-7; no clear D. The germline CDR1 and CDR2 sequences are SGHDT and YYEEEE. This CDR3 contains 12 residues. Between the trimmed V and J ends, which lost 7 bases and 2 bases, there was a span of 10 bases. The CDR3 loop reads CASSVIPYEQYF. CDR3 nucleotides: TGTGCCAGCTCGGTGATTCCCTACGAGCAGTACTTC.

The chain carries TRBV24-1 and TRBJ2-1, with 10 bases identical to TRBD1. The V gene's germline CDR1 is KGHDR and CDR2 SFDVKD. This CDR3 region has 14 residues. With V trimmed by 9 bases and J by 4 bases, 5 bases remained unmatched. The CDR3 here is CATLGQGLYNEQFF. CDR3 in DNA: TGTGCCACCTTGGGACAGGGGCTTTACAATGAGCAGTTCTTC.

The rearrangement uses TRBV12-5 and TRBJ1-1; D is unresolved. The length of the CDR3 is 13 residues. Trimming cost V 0 bases and J 5 bases, with 7 bases left between them. The V gene's germline CDR1 is LGHNT and CDR2 FRNRAP. The CDR3 bases are TGTGCTAGTGGTTTGGTACAAGTGACTGAAGCTTTCTTT. Its protein is CASGLVQVTEAFF.

This clone has only a few counts. The chain employs TRBV19 and TRBJ2-1; TRBD2 aligns across 9 bases. Germline values: CDR1 LNHDA, CDR2 SQIVND (reference sequence). V lost 5 bases, J lost 7 bases, and 9 bases stayed unmatched. This CDR3 has 15 amino acids. The CDR3: CASSGGRGGMNEQFF. In DNA form, the CDR3 reads TGTGCCAGTAGTGGCGGGAGGGGCGGGATGAATGAGCAGTTCTTC.

The rearrangement uses TRBV5-4 and TRBJ1-1, with 7 bases that match TRBD1. The J segment lost 2 bases and the V segment lost 4 bases, leaving 5 bases of the junction unmatched. CDR3 length: 14 residues. Germline lookup yields CDR1 SGHNT and CDR2 YYREEE (reference sequence). The CDR3 DNA reads as TGTGCCAGCAGCCACGACAGGGTAAACACTGAAGCTTTCTTT. This sequence encodes CASSHDRVNTEAFF. Filled out from reference TRBV5-4 and TRBJ1-1, the complete variable domain reads ETGVTQSPTHLIKTRGQQVTLRCSSQSGHNTVSWYQQALGQGPQFIFQYYREEENGRGNFPPRFSGLQFPNYSSELNVNALELDDSALYLCASSHDRVNTEAFFGQGTRLTVV.

This chain connects TRBV6-5 to TRBJ1-2; perhaps TRBD1 as D (6 bases). CDR3 length: 15 amino acids. From germline, CDR1 is MNHEY and CDR2 SVGAGI. Trimming removed 6 bases at V and 4 bases at J, with 18 bases between. CDR3 protein: CASSVNYQGSYGYTF. CDR3 DNA: TGTGCCAGCAGCGTTAATTACCAGGGGTCCTATGGCTACACCTTC.

This clone was seen a single time. V and J are TRBV2 and TRBJ2-3, with TRBD2 matching over 7 bases. The CDR3 runs to 17 residues. Trimming at V came to 4 bases and at J to 5 bases, leaving 15 bases not matched to a gene. Germline CDR1 and CDR2: SNHLY and FYNNEI. The CDR3, as DNA: TGTGCCAGCAGTGTAGGGCTAGCGGTGGGGTGGGGAGATACGCAGTATTTT. Its translation: CASSVGLAVGWGDTQYF.

V and J are TRBV14 and TRBJ1-2; the D is unclear. This CDR3 is 13 amino acids long. Germline V gives CDR1 SGHDN, CDR2 FVKESK. Trimming cost V 0 bases and J 4 bases, with 6 bases left between them. CDR3 DNA: TGTGCCAGCAGCCAAGACAGGCTCTATGGCTACACCTTC. It encodes CASSQDRLYGYTF.

V gene TRBV5-6 combines with J gene TRBJ1-1; D gene unclear. The V end was cut by 1 base, the J end by 3 bases, with 10 bases between. Per the germline V gene, CDR1 is SGHDT and CDR2 is YYEEEE. The CDR3 totals 14 residues. The CDR3 region has the DNA TGTGCCAGCAGCTTGTCCCCTCGGGACACTGAAGCTTTCTTT. It translates to CASSLSPRDTEAFF.

The CDR3 spells CASSSIQGVAQYF. The CDR3 nucleotides are TGTGCCAGCAGCTCTATACAGGGAGTGGCCCAGTACTTC. The chain joins TRBV11-2 to TRBJ2-5; a possible D gene is TRBD1 (6 bases). V lost 4 bases to trimming and J lost 9 bases, with 15 bases between them. CDR1 and CDR2 from the germline V gene are SGHAT and FQNNGV. The CDR3 runs 13 residues.

The J gene is TRBJ1-2, the V gene TRBV6-5; 9 positions match TRBD1. V was pared by 6 bases and J by 3 bases, with 5 bases of the junction left unmatched. CDR1 is MNHEY, CDR2 SVGAGI, per germline. The CDR3 covers 14 residues. The CDR3: CASRLQGAYYGYTF. CDR3 in DNA: TGTGCCAGCAGACTACAGGGGGCGTACTATGGCTACACCTTC.

This chain uses TRBV23-1 with TRBJ1-5; a weak D match, TRBD1 (6 bases). TRBV23-1 is recorded as an ORF, its role being uncertain. Trimming left V 6 bases short and J 7 bases short, with 13 bases between. This CDR3 region has 13 residues. The CDR3 region has the DNA TGCGCCAGCAGACCTCAGGGGAGCCAGCCCCAGCATTTT. It yields the protein CASRPQGSQPQHF.

This clone was seen only once. The chain recombines TRBV5-1 with TRBJ2-5; 7 bases match TRBD2. V gave up 0 bases and J gave up 6 bases; unmatched junction bases: 2. The germline V gene encodes CDR1 SGHRS and CDR2 YFSETQ. This CDR3 comprises 13 residues. CDR3 coding DNA: TGCGCCAGCAGCTTGGGGGGGGGAAAGACCCAGTACTTC. Amino acid sequence: CASSLGGGKTQYF.

V usage is TRBV5-1 and J usage is TRBJ2-7; 10 bases are a match to TRBD1. V trimming: 2 bases; J trimming: 4 bases; junction bases outside the gene matches: 3. The CDR3 sequence is 14 residues long. CDR1 and CDR2 from the germline V gene are SGHRS and YFSETQ. CDR3 DNA sequence: TGCGCCAGCAGCTTTCTGGGACAGGGGTACGAGCAGTACTTC. This codes for CASSFLGQGYEQYF. Full variable domain (missing parts from reference TRBV5-1 and TRBJ2-7): KAGVTQTPRYLIKTRGQQVTLSCSPISGHRSVSWYQQTPGQGLQFLFEYFSETQRNKGNFPGRFSGRQFSNSRSEMNVSTLELGDSALYLCASSFLGQGYEQYFGPGTRLTVT.

Sample share makes this clone medium-sized. This chain joins TRBV14 and TRBJ2-7; a weak D match, TRBD2 (5 bases). The CDR3 covers 13 residues. Trimming took 1 base from V and 8 from J, leaving 12 bases between them. Germline V gene data show CDR1 as SGHDN and CDR2 as FVKESK. CDR3 nucleotides: TGTGCCAGCAGCCAAGTTATGCTAGCACAGCAGTACTTC. Amino acid sequence: CASSQVMLAQQYF.

The chain couples TRBV7-3 to TRBJ2-3; 8 nucleotides agree with TRBD2. CDR3 length: 15 residues. Germline V lookup: CDR1 SGHTA, CDR2 FQGTGA. The J segment lost 4 bases and the V segment lost 4 bases, leaving 7 bases of the junction unmatched. CDR3 amino acids: CASSSSSGGADTQYF. CDR3 sequence (DNA): TGTGCCAGCAGCTCGAGCAGCGGGGGCGCAGATACGCAGTATTTT.

The chain employs TRBV7-9 and TRBJ1-4; weak D call: TRBD1 (5 bases). V was clipped by 1 base and J by 8 bases, with 11 bases between them. The germline V gene has CDR1 SEHNR and CDR2 FQNEAQ (reference sequence). The CDR3 contains 14 residues. CDR3 amino acids: CASSLDQGGEKLFF. CDR3 nucleotide sequence: TGTGCCAGCAGCTTAGACCAGGGTGGGGAAAAACTGTTTTTT.

The J gene is TRBJ2-2, the V gene TRBV5-5; maybe TRBD2 (6 bases). Trimming removed 4 bases from V and 4 bases from J, with 14 bases in between. CDR1 SGHKS and CDR2 YYEKEE come from the germline V gene (reference sequence). The CDR3 length is 15 residues. The CDR3 reads CASSAQDGGTGELFF. In DNA form, the CDR3 reads TGTGCCAGCAGCGCCCAGGACGGGGGCACCGGGGAGCTGTTTTTT.

The chain carries TRBV27 and TRBJ2-3; a weak D match, TRBD2 (7 bases). The germline CDR1 and CDR2 sequences are MNHEY and SMNVEV (reference sequence). This CDR3 region has 16 residues. The V end lost 7 bases, the J end lost 5 bases, and 22 bases lay between the germline ends. The chain's CDR3 is CASTPQGWGGRDTQYF. The CDR3 DNA sequence: TGTGCCAGCACTCCACAGGGATGGGGGGGGCGAGATACGCAGTATTTT.

This clone was counted a few times. The CDR3 nucleotides are TGTGCCAGCAGCCCCGGACTAGCTTACGAGCAGTACTTC. Its translation is CASSPGLAYEQYF. J is TRBJ2-7 and V is TRBV5-4; TRBD2 matches at 8 bases. J was trimmed by 4 bases and V by 4 bases; bases with no gene match: 4. Germline V gene lookup returns CDR1 SGHNT and CDR2 YYREEE (reference sequence). The CDR3 extends over 13 amino acids.